One sample yielded the 14 T cell receptor beta chains listed below, sequenced in a study of blood T cell repertoires in COVID-19. Sequencing used immunoSEQ multiplex PCR; TCRdb keeps in-frame clones, though not all of them. This repertoire shows about 140,000 clones, about 79% found once; its top ten account for more than 3.5%. Sequencing used peripheral blood. Receptor source: a woman at least 80 years old with active or convalescent COVID-19.

The V gene is TRBV7-3, the J gene TRBJ1-1; 11 positions agree with TRBD1. Germline V gene data show CDR1 as SGHTA and CDR2 as FQGTGA. The CDR3 totals 16 residues. V dropped 2 bases and J dropped 5; count of bases not matched to a gene: 7. The CDR3 nucleotides read TGTGCCAGCAGCTTAGGGACAGGGGGTACGAGGACTGAAGCTTTCTTT. Translation gives CASSLGTGGTRTEAFF.

V and J are TRBV18 and TRBJ2-5; TRBD2 agrees at 10 bases. V shed 4 bases and J 5 bases; nucleotides not matched to a gene: 7. There are 15 residues in the CDR3. The germline V gene encodes CDR1 KGHSH and CDR2 LQKENI. The CDR3 region has the DNA TGTGCCAGCTCACGTGTAGCGGGGGGCCATGAGACCCAGTACTTC. Its protein product is CASSRVAGGHETQYF.

The chain combines TRBV5-1 with TRBJ1-2; D is possibly TRBD1 (6 bases). Germline assignment: CDR1 SGHRS and CDR2 YFSETQ. V shed 4 bases and J shed 2 bases, with 21 bases lying between them. This CDR3 contains 17 residues. The CDR3 loop reads CASSKGLQGGANYGYTF. The CDR3 coding sequence is TGCGCCAGCAGCAAGGGATTACAGGGTGGGGCAAACTATGGCTACACCTTC.

This clone was observed a handful of times. The chain couples TRBV29-1 to TRBJ1-4; 8 bases align to TRBD1. The CDR3 extends over 15 amino acids. The J segment lost 0 bases and the V segment lost 6 bases, leaving 6 bases of the junction unmatched. Germline V gene sequence: CDR1 SQVTM, CDR2 ANQGSEA. The CDR3 region is CSVRGQGTTNEKLFF. Written as DNA, the CDR3 is TGCAGCGTCCGCGGACAGGGCACAACTAATGAAAAACTGTTTTTT.

The chain uses TRBV7-2 and TRBJ1-1; D gene unclear. Germline loops: CDR1 SGHTA, CDR2 FQGNSA. The length of the CDR3 is 13 residues. V was cut by 5 bases and J by 1 base, with 8 bases left in between. CDR3 nucleotides: TGTGCCAGCAGCCTTAAAAAGAACACTGAAGCTTTCTTT. This encodes CASSLKKNTEAFF. The variable domain in full, completed from reference TRBV7-2 and TRBJ1-1, reads GAGVSQSPSNKVTEKGKDVELRCDPISGHTALYWYRQSLGQGLEFLIYFQGNSAPDKSGLPSDRFSAERTGGSVSTLTIQRTQQEDSAVYLCASSLKKNTEAFFGQGTRLTVV.

V gene TRBV5-1 combines with J gene TRBJ1-1; 8 positions agree with TRBD1. This CDR3 contains 15 residues. V lost 6 bases, J lost 3 bases, and 10 bases stayed unmatched. From germline, CDR1 is SGHRS and CDR2 YFSETQ. CDR3: CASIPSGGLDTEAFF. DNA for the CDR3: TGCGCCAGCATCCCGTCAGGGGGCTTGGACACTGAAGCTTTCTTT.

The V gene is TRBV7-2, the J gene TRBJ1-3; D remains unclear. Trimming removed 3 bases at V and 2 bases at J, with 11 bases between. CDR3 length: 15 amino acids. Germline loops: CDR1 SGHTA, CDR2 FQGNSA. The CDR3: CASSLAGATGNTIYF. The CDR3 region has the DNA TGTGCCAGCAGCTTGGCGGGTGCGACTGGAAACACCATATATTTT.

V usage is TRBV5-5 and J usage is TRBJ2-5; 8 nucleotides line up with TRBD1. V lost 4 bases and J lost 7; bases outside the gene matches: 9. The CDR3 runs to 14 residues. Germline-derived CDR1 and CDR2 are SGHKS and YYEKEE (reference sequence). The CDR3 DNA reads TGTGCCAGCAGCCGGTCAGGGGGCGACGGGACCCAGTACTTC. Protein: CASSRSGGDGTQYF.

The CDR3 is CASRDRDYQPQHF. CDR3 bases: TGTGCCAGCAGAGACAGGGATTACCAGCCCCAGCATTTT. This chain joins TRBV2 and TRBJ1-5, with 7 bases matching TRBD1. This CDR3 contains 13 residues. Germline lookup yields CDR1 SNHLY and CDR2 FYNNEI. Trimming at V came to 6 bases and at J to 7 bases, leaving 6 bases not matched to a gene.

This clone was seen more than once but under ten times. The chain's CDR3 is CASSERESGGTDTQYF. The CDR3 coding sequence is TGTGCCAGCAGTGAAAGAGAAAGCGGGGGCACAGATACGCAGTATTTT. The rearrangement uses TRBV6-4 and TRBJ2-3; 7 bases map to TRBD2. Germline V gene sequence: CDR1 MRHNA, CDR2 SNTAGT. The CDR3 has 16 residues. With V trimmed by 3 bases and J by 1 base, 7 bases remained unmatched.

J is TRBJ2-2 and V is TRBV9, with D perhaps matching TRBD2 (5 bases). V was shortened by 4 bases and J by 4 bases, with 17 bases between the two germline ends. Looked up from germline, CDR1 is SGDLS and CDR2 is YYNGEE. The CDR3 is 16 amino acids. In DNA form, the CDR3 reads TGTGCCAGCAGCCCTCGGGCACGCGAGGGCACCGGGGAGCTGTTTTTT. Its protein is CASSPRAREGTGELFF.

This clone was found a few times. The chain carries TRBV25-1 and TRBJ1-1; D possibly corresponds to TRBD1 (6 bases). The CDR3 contains 12 residues. Germline V CDR1 and CDR2: MGHDK, SYGVNS. Trimming left V 11 bases short and J 6 bases short, with 16 bases between. The CDR3 here is CAASSGVSEAFF. CDR3 sequence (DNA): TGTGCCGCGAGCTCAGGGGTTTCTGAAGCTTTCTTT. Variable domain in full (rest from reference TRBV25-1 and TRBJ1-1): EADIYQTPRYLVIGTGKKITLECSQTMGHDKMYWYQQDPGMELHLIHYSYGVNSTEKGDLSSESTVSRIRTEHFPLTLESARPSHTSQYLCAASSGVSEAFFGQGTRLTVV.

The rearrangement joins TRBV11-3 to TRBJ2-3, with 7 bases matching TRBD1. After removal of 3 bases from V and 5 bases from J, the junction contained 5 bases not matched to a gene. Germline CDR1 is SGHNT and CDR2 is YENEEA. The CDR3 runs 14 residues. CDR3 sequence: CASSFDRVRDTQYF. The CDR3 coding sequence is TGTGCCAGCAGCTTTGACAGGGTTAGAGATACGCAGTATTTT.

The chain carries TRBV18 and TRBJ1-2, with TRBD1 identical over 8 bases. The trim removed 0 bases at V and 3 bases at J, leaving 6 bases unmatched. The CDR3 has 16 amino acids. Germline V gene sequence: CDR1 KGHSH, CDR2 LQKENI. This CDR3 reads CASSPPGQGRYYGYTF. The CDR3 region has the DNA TGTGCCAGCTCACCACCAGGACAGGGAAGGTACTATGGCTACACCTTC.